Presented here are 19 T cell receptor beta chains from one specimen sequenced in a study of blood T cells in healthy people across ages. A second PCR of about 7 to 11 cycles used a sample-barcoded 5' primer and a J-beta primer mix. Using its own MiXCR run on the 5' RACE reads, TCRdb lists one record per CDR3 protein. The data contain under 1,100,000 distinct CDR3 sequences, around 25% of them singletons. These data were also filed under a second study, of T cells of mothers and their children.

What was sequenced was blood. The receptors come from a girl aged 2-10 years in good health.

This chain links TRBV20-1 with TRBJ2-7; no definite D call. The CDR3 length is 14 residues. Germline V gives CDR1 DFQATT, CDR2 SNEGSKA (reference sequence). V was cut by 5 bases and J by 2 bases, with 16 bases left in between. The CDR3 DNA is TGCAGTGCTTCCGGCCAGGAATGGGCCTACGAGCAGTACTTC. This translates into CSASGQEWAYEQYF.

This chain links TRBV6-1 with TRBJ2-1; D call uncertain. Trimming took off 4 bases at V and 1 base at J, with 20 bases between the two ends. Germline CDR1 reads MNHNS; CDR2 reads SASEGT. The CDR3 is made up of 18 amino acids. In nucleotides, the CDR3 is TGTGCCAGCAGTGCGCTCCCACTACTTAGCCAGTCCTACAATGAGCAGTTCTTC. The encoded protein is CASSALPLLSQSYNEQFF.

This CDR3 reads CASLQREGLDEQFF. DNA of the CDR3: TGTGCCAGCCTTCAGCGGGAGGGCCTTGATGAGCAGTTCTTC. V usage is TRBV28 and J usage is TRBJ2-5, with 10 bases matching TRBD2. The J call could be wrong; TRBJ2-1 is a better fit for the DNA end. This CDR3 comprises 14 residues. The germline V gene has CDR1 MDHEN and CDR2 SYDVKM.

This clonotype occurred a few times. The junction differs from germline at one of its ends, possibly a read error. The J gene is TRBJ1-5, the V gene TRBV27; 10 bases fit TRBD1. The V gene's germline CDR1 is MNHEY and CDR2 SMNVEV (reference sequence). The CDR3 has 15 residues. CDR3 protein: CASSPGGTGVQPQHF. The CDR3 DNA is TGTGCCAGCAGTCCCGGAGGGACAGGGGTTCAGCCTCAGCATTTT.

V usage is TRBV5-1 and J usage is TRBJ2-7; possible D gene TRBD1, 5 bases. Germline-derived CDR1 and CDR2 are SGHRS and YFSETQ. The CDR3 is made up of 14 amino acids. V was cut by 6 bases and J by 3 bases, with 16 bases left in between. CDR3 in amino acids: CASNDRGPVYEQYF. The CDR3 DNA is TGCGCCAGCAACGATAGGGGCCCCGTCTACGAGCAGTACTTC.

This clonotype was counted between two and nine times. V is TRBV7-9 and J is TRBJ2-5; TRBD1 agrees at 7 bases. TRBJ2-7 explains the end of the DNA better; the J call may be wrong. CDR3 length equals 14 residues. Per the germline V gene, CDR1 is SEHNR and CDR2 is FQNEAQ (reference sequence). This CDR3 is CASPGTDFPYEQYF. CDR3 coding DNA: TGTGCCAGCCCCGGGACAGATTTTCCCTACGAGCAGTACTTC.

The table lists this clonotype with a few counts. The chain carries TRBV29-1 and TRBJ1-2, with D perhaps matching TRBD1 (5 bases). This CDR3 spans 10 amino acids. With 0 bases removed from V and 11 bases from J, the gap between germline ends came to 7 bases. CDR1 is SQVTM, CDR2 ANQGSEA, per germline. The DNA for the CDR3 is TGCAGCGTTGAAGAGGGGCATTACACCTTC. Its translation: CSVEEGHYTF.

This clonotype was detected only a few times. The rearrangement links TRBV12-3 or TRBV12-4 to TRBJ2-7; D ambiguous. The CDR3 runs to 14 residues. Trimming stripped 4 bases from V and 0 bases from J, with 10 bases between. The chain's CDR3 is CASSSRESSYEQYF. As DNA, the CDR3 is TGTGCCAGCAGTTCCCGTGAAAGCTCCTACGAGCAGTACTTC.

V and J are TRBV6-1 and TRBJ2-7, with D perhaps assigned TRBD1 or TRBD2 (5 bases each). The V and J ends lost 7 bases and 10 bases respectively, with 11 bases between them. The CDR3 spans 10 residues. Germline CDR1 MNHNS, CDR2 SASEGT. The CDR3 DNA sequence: TGTGCCAGCAATTTGGGGGACCAGTACTTC. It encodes CASNLGDQYF.

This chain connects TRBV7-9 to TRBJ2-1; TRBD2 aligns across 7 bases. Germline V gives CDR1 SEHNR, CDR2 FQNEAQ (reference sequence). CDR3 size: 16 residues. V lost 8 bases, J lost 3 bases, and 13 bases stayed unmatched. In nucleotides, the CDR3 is TGTGCCAGCGATCAAGCGGGACTTCCTAGCTACAATGAGCAGTTCTTC. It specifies CASDQAGLPSYNEQFF.

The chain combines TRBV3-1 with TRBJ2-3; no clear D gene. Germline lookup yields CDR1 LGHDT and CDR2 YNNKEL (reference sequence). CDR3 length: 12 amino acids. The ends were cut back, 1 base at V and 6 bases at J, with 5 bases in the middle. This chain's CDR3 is CASSQVKDTQYF. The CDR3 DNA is TGTGCCAGCAGCCAAGTTAAGGATACGCAGTATTTT.

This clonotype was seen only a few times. This CDR3 is CASSYSGTYEQYF. Here the CDR3 DNA reads TGTGCCAGCAGTTACTCTGGGACCTACGAGCAGTACTTC. The J gene is TRBJ2-7, the V gene TRBV6-6; the D is unclear. The germline V gene encodes CDR1 MNHNY and CDR2 SVGAGI (reference sequence). The CDR3 sequence is 13 residues long. V was shortened by 0 bases and J by 2 bases, with 5 bases between the two germline ends.

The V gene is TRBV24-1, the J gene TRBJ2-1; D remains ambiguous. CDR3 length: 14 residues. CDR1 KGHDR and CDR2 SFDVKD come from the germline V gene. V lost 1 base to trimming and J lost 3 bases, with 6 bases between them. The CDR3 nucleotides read TGTGCCACCAGTGATTTTTCCGGCTACAATGAGCAGTTCTTC. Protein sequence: CATSDFSGYNEQFF.

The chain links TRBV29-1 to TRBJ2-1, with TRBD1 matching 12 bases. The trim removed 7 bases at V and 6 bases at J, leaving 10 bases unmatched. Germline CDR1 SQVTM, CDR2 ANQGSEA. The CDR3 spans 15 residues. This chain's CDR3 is CSATGQGAGGNEQFF. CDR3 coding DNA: TGCAGCGCGACGGGACAGGGGGCTGGTGGCAATGAGCAGTTCTTC.

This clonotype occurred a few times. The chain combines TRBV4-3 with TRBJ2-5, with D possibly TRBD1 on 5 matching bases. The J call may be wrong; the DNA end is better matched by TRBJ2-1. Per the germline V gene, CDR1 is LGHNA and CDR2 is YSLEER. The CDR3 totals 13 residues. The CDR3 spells CASSQAGSHEQFF. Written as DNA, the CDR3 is TGCGCCAGCAGCCAAGCAGGGTCCCATGAGCAGTTCTTC.

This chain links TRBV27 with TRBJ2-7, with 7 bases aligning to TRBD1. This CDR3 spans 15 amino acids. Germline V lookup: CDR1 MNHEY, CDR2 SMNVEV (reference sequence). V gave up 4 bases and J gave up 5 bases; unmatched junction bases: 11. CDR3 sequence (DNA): TGTGCCAGCAGTTCCGGACAGGTAGTGAACCACGAGCAGTACTTC. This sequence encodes CASSSGQVVNHEQYF.

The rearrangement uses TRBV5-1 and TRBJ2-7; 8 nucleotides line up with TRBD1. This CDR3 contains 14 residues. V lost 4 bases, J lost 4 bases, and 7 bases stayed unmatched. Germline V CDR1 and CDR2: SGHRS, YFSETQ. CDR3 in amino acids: CASSLDRALYEQYF. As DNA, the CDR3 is TGCGCCAGCAGCCTGGACAGGGCCTTATACGAGCAGTACTTC.

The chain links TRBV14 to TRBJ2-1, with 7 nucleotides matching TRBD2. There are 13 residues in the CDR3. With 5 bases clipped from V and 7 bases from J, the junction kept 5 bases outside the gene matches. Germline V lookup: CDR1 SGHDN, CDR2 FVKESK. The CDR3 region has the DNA TGTGCCAGCAGCTCACCGGGACTAAATGAGCAGTTCTTC. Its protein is CASSSPGLNEQFF.

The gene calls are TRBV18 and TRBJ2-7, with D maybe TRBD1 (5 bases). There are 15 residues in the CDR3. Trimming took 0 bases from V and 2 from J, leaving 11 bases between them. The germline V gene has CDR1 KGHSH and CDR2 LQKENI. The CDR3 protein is CASSPPETAAYEQYF. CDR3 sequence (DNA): TGTGCCAGCTCACCACCGGAGACAGCCGCCTACGAGCAGTACTTC.